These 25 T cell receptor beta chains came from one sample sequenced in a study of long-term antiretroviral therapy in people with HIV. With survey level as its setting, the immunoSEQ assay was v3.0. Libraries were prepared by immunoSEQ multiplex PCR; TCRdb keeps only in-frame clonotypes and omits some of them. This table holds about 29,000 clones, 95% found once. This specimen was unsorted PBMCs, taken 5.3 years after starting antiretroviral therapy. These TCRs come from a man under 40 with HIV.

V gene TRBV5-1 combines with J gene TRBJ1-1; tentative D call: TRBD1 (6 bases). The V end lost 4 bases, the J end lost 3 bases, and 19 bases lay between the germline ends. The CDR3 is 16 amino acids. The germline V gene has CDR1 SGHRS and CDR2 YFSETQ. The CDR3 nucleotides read TGCGCCAGCAGCCGCTCCCTAGGGGGGGCCGACACTGAAGCTTTCTTT. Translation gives CASSRSLGGADTEAFF. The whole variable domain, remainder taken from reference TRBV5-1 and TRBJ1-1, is KAGVTQTPRYLIKTRGQQVTLSCSPISGHRSVSWYQQTPGQGLQFLFEYFSETQRNKGNFPGRFSGRQFSNSRSEMNVSTLELGDSALYLCASSRSLGGADTEAFFGQGTRLTVV.

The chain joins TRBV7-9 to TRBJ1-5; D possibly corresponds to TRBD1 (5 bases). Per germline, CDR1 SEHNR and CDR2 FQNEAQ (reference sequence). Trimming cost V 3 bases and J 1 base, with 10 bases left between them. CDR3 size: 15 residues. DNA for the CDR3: TGTGCCAGCAGCTTCACCGACAGCAGCAATCAGCCCCAGCATTTT. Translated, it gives CASSFTDSSNQPQHF.

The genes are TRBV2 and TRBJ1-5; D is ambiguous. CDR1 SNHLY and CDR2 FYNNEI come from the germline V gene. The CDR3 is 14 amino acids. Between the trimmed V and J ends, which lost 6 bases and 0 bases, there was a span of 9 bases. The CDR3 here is CASSLWGSNQPQHF. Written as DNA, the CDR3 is TGTGCCAGCAGCCTGTGGGGTAGCAATCAGCCCCAGCATTTT.

CDR3 sequence (DNA): TGTGCCAGCAAACGGGAGGAAGTTAGAGGCTACAATGAGCAGTTCTTC. Its protein is CASKREEVRGYNEQFF. The chain couples TRBV2 to TRBJ2-1; 7 bases map to TRBD2. The CDR3 consists of 16 residues. CDR1 and CDR2 (germline): SNHLY, FYNNEI. With 7 bases clipped from V and 3 bases from J, the junction kept 12 bases outside the gene matches.

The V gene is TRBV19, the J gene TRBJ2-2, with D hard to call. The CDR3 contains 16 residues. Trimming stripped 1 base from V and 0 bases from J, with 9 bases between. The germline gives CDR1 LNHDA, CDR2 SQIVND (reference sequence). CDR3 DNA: TGTGCCAGTAGTATAGGGGCAGAGGCGAACACCGGGGAGCTGTTTTTT. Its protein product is CASSIGAEANTGELFF.

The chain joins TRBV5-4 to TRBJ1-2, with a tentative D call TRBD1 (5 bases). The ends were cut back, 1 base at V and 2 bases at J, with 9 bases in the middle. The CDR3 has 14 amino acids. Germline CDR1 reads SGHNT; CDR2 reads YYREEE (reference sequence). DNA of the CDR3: TGTGCCAGCAGCTTGTCCCAGGGCAACTATGGCTACACCTTC. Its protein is CASSLSQGNYGYTF.

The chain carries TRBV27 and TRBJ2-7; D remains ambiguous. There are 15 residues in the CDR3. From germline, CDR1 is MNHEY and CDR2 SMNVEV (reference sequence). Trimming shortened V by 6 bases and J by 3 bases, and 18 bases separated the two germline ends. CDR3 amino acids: CASRDRDGFNYEQYF. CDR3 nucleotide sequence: TGTGCCAGCAGAGACCGAGACGGATTCAACTACGAGCAGTACTTC.

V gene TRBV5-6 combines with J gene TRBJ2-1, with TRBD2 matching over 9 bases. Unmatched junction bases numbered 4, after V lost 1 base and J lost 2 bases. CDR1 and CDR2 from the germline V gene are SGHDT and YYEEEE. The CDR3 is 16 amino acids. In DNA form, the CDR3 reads TGTGCCAGCAGCTTGCAGACTAGCGGACCCTACAATGAGCAGTTCTTC. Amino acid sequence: CASSLQTSGPYNEQFF.

CDR3 region: CASSPGSQAKNIQYF. The CDR3 bases are TGTGCCAGCAGCCCCGGTAGTCAGGCCAAAAACATTCAGTACTTC. The rearrangement joins TRBV27 to TRBJ2-4; the D is unclear. CDR3 length: 15 residues. CDR1 is MNHEY and CDR2 is SMNVEV in the germline V gene (reference sequence). With 6 bases removed from V and 1 base from J, the gap between germline ends came to 13 bases.

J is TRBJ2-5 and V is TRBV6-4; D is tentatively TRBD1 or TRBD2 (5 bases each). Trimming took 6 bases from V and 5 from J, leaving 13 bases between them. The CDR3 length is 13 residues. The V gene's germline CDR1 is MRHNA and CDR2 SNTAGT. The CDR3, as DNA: TGTGCCAGCAGCGTAGGGGAGCGGGAGACCCAGTACTTC. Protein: CASSVGERETQYF.

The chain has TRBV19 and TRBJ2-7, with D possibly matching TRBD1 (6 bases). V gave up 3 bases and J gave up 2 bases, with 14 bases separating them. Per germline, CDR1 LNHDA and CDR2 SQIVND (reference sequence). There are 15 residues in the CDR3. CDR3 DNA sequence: TGTGCCAGTAGTATCCGGCCACAGGGAGCCTACGAGCAGTACTTC. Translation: CASSIRPQGAYEQYF. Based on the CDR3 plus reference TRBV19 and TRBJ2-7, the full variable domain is DGGITQSPKYLFRKEGQNVTLSCEQNLNHDAMYWYRQDPGQGLRLIYYSQIVNDFQKGDIAEGYSVSREKKESFPLTVTSAQKNPTAFYLCASSIRPQGAYEQYFGPGTRLTVT.

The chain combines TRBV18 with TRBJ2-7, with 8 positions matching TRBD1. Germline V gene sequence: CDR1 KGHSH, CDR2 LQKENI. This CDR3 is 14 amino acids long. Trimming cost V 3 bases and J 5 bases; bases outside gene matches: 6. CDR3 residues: CASSPPTGENEQYF. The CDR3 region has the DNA TGTGCCAGCTCACCGCCGACAGGGGAGAACGAGCAGTACTTC.

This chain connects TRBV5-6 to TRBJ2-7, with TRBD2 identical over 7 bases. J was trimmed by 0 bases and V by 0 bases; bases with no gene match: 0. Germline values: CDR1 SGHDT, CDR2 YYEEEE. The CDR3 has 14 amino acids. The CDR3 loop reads CASSLASGSYEQYF. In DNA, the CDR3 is TGTGCCAGCAGCTTGGCTAGCGGCTCCTACGAGCAGTACTTC.

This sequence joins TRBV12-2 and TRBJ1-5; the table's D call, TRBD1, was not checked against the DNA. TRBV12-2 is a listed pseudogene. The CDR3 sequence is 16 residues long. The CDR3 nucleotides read TGTGCAAGTCGTAACCAGGTGGGGGCATATGGTCAGCCCCAGCATTTT. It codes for CASRNQVGAYGQPQHF.

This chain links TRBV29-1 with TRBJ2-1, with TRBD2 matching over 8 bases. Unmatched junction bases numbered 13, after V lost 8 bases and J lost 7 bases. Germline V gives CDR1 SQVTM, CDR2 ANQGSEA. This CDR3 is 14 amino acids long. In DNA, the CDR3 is TGCAGCCCCCGTCGGGTAGCGGGGAGGAATGAGCAGTTCTTC. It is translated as CSPRRVAGRNEQFF.

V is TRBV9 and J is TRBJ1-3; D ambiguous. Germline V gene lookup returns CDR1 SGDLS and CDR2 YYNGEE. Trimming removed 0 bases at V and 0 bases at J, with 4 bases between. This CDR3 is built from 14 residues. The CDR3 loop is CASSVEHSGNTIYF. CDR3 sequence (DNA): TGTGCCAGCAGCGTAGAGCACTCTGGAAACACCATATATTTT.

The CDR3 DNA is TGTGCCTGGAGTGTGAGTGAGGTGGACGTGTACTTC. Translated, it gives CAWSVSEVDVYF. V is TRBV30 and J is TRBJ2-7; no definite D call. The CDR3 is 12 amino acids. Germline loops: CDR1 GTSNPN, CDR2 SVGIG (reference sequence). V was cut by 0 bases and J by 12 bases, with 15 bases left in between.

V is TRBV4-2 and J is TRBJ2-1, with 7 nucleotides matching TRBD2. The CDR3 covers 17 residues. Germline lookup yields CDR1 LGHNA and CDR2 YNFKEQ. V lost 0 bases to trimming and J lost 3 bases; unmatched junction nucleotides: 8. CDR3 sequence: CASSQELAGVVYNEQFF. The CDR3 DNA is TGTGCCAGCAGCCAAGAACTGGCGGGAGTGGTCTACAATGAGCAGTTCTTC.

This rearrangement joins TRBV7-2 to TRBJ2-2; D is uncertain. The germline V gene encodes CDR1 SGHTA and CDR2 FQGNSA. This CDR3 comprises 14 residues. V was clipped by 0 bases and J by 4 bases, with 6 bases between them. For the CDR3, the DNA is TGTGCCAGCAGCTTAGCTTTATCCACCGGGGAGCTGTTTTTT. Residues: CASSLALSTGELFF.

The CDR3 nucleotides read TGTGCCAGCAGCTTACCACAGGGTGGTAACGAGCAGTACTTC. This sequence encodes CASSLPQGGNEQYF. This chain uses TRBV5-4 with TRBJ2-7, with D tentatively TRBD1 (6 bases). Germline V gene sequence: CDR1 SGHNT, CDR2 YYREEE (reference sequence). Trimming shortened V by 2 bases and J by 5 bases, and 14 bases separated the two germline ends. CDR3 length: 14 residues.

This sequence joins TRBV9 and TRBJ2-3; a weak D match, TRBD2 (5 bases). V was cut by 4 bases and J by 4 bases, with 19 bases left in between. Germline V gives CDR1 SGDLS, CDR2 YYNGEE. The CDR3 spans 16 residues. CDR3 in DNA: TGTGCCAGCAGCTCGAGAGGAGGTGGACGGGCAGATACGCAGTATTTT. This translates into CASSSRGGGRADTQYF.

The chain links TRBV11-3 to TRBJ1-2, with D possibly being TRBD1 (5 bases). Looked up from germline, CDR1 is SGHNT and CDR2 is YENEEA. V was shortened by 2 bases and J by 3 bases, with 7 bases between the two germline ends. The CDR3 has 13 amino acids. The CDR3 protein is CASSLKGYYGYTF. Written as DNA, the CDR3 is TGTGCCAGCAGCTTAAAGGGGTACTATGGCTACACCTTC.

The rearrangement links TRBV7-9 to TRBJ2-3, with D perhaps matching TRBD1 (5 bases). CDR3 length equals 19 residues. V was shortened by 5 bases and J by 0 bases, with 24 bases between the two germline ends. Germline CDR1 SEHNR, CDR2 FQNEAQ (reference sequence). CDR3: CASSERPWTPATSTDTQYF. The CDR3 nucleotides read TGTGCCAGCAGCGAAAGGCCGTGGACACCAGCCACTAGCACAGATACGCAGTATTTT.

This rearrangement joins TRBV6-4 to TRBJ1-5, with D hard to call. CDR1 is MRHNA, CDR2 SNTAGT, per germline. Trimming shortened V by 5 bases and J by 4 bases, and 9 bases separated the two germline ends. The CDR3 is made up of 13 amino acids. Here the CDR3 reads CASSTHRNQPQHF. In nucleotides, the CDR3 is TGTGCCAGCAGTACACATCGGAATCAGCCCCAGCATTTT.

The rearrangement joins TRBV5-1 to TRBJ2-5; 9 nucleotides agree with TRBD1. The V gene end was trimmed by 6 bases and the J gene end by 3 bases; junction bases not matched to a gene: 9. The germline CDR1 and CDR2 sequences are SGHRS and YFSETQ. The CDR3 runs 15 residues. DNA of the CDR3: TGCGCCAGCACGAGGTCGGGACAGGGAGAAGAGACCCAGTACTTC. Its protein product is CASTRSGQGEETQYF.